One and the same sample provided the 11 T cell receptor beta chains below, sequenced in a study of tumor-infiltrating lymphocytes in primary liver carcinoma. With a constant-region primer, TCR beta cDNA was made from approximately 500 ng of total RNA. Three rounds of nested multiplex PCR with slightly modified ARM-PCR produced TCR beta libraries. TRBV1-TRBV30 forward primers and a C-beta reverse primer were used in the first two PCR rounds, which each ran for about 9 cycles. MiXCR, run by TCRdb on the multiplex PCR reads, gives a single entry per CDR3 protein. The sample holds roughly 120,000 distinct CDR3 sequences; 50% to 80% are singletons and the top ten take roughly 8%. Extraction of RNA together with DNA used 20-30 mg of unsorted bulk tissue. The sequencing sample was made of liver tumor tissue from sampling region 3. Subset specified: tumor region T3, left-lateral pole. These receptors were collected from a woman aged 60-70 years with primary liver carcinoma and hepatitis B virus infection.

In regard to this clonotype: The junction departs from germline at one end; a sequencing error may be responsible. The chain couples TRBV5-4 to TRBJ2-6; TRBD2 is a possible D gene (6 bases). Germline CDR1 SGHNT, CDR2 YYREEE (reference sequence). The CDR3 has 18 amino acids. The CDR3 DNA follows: TGTGCCAGCGCTAGTAACCGAGGAGGGCCAACTGGGGTCAACGTCCTGACTTTC. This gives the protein CASASNRGGPTGVNVLTF.

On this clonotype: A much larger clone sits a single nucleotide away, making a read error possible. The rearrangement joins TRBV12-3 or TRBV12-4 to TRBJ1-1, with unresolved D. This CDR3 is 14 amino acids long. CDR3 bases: TGTGTCAGCAGTTTTACAGCGGGGAACACTGAAGCTTTCTTT. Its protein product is CVSSFTAGNTEAFF.

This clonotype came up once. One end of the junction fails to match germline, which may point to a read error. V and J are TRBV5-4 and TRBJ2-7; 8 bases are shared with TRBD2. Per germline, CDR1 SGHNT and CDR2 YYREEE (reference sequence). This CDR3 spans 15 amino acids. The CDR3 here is CTSSIPGLGAHEQYF. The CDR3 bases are TGTACCAGCAGCATACCGGGACTAGGGGCCCACGAGCAGTACTTC.

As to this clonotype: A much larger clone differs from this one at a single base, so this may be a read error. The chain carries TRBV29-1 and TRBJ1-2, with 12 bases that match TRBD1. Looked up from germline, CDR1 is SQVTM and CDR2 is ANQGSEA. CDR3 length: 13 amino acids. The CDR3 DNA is TGCAACGTTGTGGGACAGGGGGCTTGGGGCTACACCTTC. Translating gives CNVVGQGAWGYTF.

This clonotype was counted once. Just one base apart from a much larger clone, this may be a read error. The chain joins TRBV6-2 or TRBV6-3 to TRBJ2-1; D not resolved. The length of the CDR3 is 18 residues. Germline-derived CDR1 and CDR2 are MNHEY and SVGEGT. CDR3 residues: CVSSYLVLSRTSYNEQFF. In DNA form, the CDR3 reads TGTGTCAGCAGTTACCTGGTTCTAAGCCGAACTTCTTACAATGAGCAGTTCTTC.

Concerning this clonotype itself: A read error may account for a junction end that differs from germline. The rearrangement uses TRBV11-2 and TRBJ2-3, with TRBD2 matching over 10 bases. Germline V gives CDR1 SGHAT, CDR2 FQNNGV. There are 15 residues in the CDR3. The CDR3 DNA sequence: TGTGCCAGCAGCCCTCGACTAGCGGGCTCAGATATGCAGTATTTT. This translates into CASSPRLAGSDMQYF.

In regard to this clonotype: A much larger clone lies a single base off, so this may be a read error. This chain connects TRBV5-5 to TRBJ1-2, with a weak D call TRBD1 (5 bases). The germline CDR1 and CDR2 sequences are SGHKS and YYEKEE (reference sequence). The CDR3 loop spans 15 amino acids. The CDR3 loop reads CVSSWGAGGNYGYTF. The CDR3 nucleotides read TGTGTCAGCAGCTGGGGCGCGGGGGGAAACTATGGCTACACCTTC.

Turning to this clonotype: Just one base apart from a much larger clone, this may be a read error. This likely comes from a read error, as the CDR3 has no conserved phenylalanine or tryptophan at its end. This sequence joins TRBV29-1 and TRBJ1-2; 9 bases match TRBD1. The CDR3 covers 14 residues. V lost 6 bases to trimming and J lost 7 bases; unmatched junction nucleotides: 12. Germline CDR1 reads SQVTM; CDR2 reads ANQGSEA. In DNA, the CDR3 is TGCAGCGTCCCCCCCGGGGACAGGGCGGGTGGCTACACCTCC. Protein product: CSVPPGDRAGGYTS.

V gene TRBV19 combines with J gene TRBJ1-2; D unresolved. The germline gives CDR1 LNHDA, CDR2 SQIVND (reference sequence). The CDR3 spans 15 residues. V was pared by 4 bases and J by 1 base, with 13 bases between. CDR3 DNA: TGTGCCAGTAGTAGAGGCAAGCTCGATAACTATGGCTACACCTTC. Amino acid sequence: CASSRGKLDNYGYTF.

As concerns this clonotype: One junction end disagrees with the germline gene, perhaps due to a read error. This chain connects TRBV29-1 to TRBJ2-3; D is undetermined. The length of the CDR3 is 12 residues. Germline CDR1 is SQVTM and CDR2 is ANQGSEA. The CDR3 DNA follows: TGCAGCGTTGAGACCTGGGCAGATATGCAGTATTTT. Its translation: CSVETWADMQYF.

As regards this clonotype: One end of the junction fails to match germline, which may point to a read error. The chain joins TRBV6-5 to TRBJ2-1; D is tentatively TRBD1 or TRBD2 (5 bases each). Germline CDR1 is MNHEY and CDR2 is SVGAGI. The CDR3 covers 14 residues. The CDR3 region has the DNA TGTGCCAGCAGTTCGGGGCTGCGATACAATGAACAGTTCTTC. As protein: CASSSGLRYNEQFF.